The 5 T cell receptor beta chains presented below share a single source sample, sequenced in a study of T cell clonality in common variable immunodeficiency. These TCRs' antigens remain unknown. Broader study findings: Common variable immunodeficiency TCR beta sequences reportedly had fewer deletions and N-nucleotide insertions.

The table came from immunoSEQ multiplex PCR; TCRdb's copy has only in-frame clones and leaves some out. Sampling found about 33,000 clones, none seen once. The specimen was peripheral blood mononuclear cells. These receptor sequences come from a human donor with common variable immunodeficiency.

The table lists this clone with a few counts. The read ends 3 residues shy of where the CDR3 ends; the end is completed using the germline J gene. V and J are TRBV2 and TRBJ2-2; D is perhaps TRBD1 (6 bases). The CDR3 extends over 13 amino acids. Germline CDR1 reads SNHLY; CDR2 reads FYNNEI. The V and J ends lost 11 bases and 1 base respectively, with 11 bases between them. Partial CDR3 DNA: TGTGCCGACAAGGGGGAGAACACCGGGGAG. Translation: CADKGENTGE. The complete CDR3 protein is CADKGENTGELFF.

This clone was observed at least ten times. The read gets to within 3 residues of the CDR3 end, and the germline J gene fills in the rest. The gene calls are TRBV5-5 and TRBJ2-1; 7 bases are shared with TRBD2. V lost 3 bases to trimming and J lost 8 bases; unmatched junction nucleotides: 5. This CDR3 is built from 13 residues. From germline, CDR1 is SGHKS and CDR2 YYEKEE (reference sequence). The covered CDR3 bases are TGTGCCAGCAGCTCGCGGGGGAGCGATGAG. Translation gives CASSSRGSDE. The full CDR3 protein reads CASSSRGSDEQFF.

This clone has just a few counts. The read ends 3 residues early relative to the CDR3; the germline J gene fills the gap. The chain couples TRBV2 to TRBJ1-1, with D possibly being TRBD1 (6 bases). Germline lookup yields CDR1 SNHLY and CDR2 FYNNEI. The ends were cut back, 9 bases at V and 3 bases at J, with 14 bases in the middle. This CDR3 comprises 13 residues. This chain's CDR3 is CASKTQGYTEAFF. The part of the CDR3 DNA that was read is TGTGCCAGTAAAACACAGGGTTACACTGAA.

This clone was detected only a few times. At one of its ends the junction is not consistent with the germline gene, which may arise from a read error. The CDR3 end is not reached by the read, which stops 3 residues before it; the germline J gene fills it in. The rearrangement uses TRBV7-3 and TRBJ2-1, with TRBD2 identical over 7 bases. This CDR3 is built from 13 residues. The germline gives CDR1 SGHTA, CDR2 FQGTGA. This CDR3 reads CSSSLGGYNEQFF. The sequenced CDR3 bases are TGTTCCAGCAGCTTGGGGGGGTACAATGAG.

This clone showed up many times. The read is 3 residues too short to cover the CDR3 end, so that end is filled in from the germline J gene. The same CDR3 arises from other DNA sequences in this sample as well. J is TRBJ1-5 and V is TRBV29-1; 9 bases map to TRBD1. CDR3 size: 13 residues. With V trimmed by 6 bases and J by 2 bases, 2 bases remained unmatched. Germline-derived CDR1 and CDR2 are SQVTM and ANQGSEA. Partial CDR3 DNA: TGCAGCGTGGGACAGGGTCGCAATCAGCCC. The encoded protein is CSVGQGRNQP. The entire CDR3 is CSVGQGRNQPQHF. Based on the CDR3 plus reference TRBV29-1 and TRBJ1-5, the full variable domain is SAVISQKPSRDICQRGTSLTIQCQVDSQVTMMFWYRQQPGQSLTLIATANQGSEATYESGFVIDKFPISRPNLTFSTLTVSNMSPEDSSIYLCSVGQGRNQPQHFGDGTRLSIL.